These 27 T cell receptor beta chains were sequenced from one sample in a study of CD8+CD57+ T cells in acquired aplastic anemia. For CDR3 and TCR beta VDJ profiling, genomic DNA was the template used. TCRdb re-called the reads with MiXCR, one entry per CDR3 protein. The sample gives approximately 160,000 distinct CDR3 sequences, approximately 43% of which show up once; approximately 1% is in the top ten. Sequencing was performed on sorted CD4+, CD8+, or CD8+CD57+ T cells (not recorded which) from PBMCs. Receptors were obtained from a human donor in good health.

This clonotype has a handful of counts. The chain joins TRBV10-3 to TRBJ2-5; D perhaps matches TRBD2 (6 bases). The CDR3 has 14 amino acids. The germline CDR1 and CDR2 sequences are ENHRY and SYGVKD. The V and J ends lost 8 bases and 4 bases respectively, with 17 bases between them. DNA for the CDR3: TGTGCCATCTCACTAGGTCCCGGGAGAGAGACCCAGTACTTC. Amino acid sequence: CAISLGPGRETQYF.

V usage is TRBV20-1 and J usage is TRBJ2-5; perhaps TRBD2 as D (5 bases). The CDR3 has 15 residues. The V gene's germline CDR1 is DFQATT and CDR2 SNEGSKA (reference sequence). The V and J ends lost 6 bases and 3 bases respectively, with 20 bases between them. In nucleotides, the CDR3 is TGCAGTGCCCGGAGGATAAGCGGTGGGAAAGAGACCCAGTACTTC. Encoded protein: CSARRISGGKETQYF.

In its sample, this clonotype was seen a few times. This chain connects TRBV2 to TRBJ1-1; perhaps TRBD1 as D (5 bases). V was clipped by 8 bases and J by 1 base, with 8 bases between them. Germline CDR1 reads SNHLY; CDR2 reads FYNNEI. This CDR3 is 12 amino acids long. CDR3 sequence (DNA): TGTGCCAGCGGGGGGGGGAACACTGAAGCTTTCTTT. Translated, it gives CASGGGNTEAFF.

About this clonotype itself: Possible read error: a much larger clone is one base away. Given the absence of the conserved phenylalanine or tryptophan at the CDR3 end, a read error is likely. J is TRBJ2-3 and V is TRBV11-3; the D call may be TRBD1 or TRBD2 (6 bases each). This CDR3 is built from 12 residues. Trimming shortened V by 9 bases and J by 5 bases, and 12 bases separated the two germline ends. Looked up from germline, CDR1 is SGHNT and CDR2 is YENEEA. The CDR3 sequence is CAREGDEDTQYS. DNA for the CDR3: TGTGCCAGGGAGGGGGACGAAGATACGCAGTATTCT.

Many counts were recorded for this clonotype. The CDR3 region has the DNA TGTGCCAGCAGCTTAGGTGTGGGGGACAGTCAGCCCCAGCATTTT. It yields the protein CASSLGVGDSQPQHF. The chain uses TRBV7-2 and TRBJ1-5; 7 bases map to TRBD1. The germline V gene encodes CDR1 SGHTA and CDR2 FQGNSA. CDR3 length: 15 amino acids. J gave up 6 bases and V 1 base, and 6 bases lay outside the gene matches. Variable domain in full (rest from reference TRBV7-2 and TRBJ1-5): GAGVSQSPSNKVTEKGKDVELRCDPISGHTALYWYRQSLGQGLEFLIYFQGNSAPDKSGLPSDRFSAERTGGSVSTLTIQRTQQEDSAVYLCASSLGVGDSQPQHFGDGTRLSIL.

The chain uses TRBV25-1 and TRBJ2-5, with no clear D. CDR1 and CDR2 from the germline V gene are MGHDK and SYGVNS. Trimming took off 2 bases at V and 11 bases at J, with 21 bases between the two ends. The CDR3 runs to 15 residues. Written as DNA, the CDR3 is TGTGCCAGCAGTGAAGCGCGTCCAGGAACCTACGGGCAGTACTTC. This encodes CASSEARPGTYGQYF. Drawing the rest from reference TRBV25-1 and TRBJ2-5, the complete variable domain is EADIYQTPRYLVIGTGKKITLECSQTMGHDKMYWYQQDPGMELHLIHYSYGVNSTEKGDLSSESTVSRIRTEHFPLTLESARPSHTSQYLCASSEARPGTYGQYFGPGTRLLVL.

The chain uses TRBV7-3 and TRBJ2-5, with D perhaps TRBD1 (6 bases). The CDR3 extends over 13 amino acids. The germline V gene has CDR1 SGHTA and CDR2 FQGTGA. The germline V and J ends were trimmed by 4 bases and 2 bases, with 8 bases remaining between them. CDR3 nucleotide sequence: TGTGCCAGCAGCTGGGACACACAAGAGACCCAGTACTTC. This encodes CASSWDTQETQYF.

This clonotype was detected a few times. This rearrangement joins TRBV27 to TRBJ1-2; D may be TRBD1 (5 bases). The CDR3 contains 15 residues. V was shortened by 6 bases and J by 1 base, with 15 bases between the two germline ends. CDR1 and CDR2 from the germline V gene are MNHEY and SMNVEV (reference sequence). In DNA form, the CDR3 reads TGTGCCAGCAGACAACCGGGGGGGGGTAACTATGGCTACACCTTC. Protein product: CASRQPGGGNYGYTF.

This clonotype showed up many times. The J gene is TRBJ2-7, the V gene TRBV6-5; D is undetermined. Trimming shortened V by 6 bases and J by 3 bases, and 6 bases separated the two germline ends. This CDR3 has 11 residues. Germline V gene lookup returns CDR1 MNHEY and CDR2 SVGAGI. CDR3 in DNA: TGTGCCAGCAGCATTGACTACGAGCAGTACTTC. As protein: CASSIDYEQYF.

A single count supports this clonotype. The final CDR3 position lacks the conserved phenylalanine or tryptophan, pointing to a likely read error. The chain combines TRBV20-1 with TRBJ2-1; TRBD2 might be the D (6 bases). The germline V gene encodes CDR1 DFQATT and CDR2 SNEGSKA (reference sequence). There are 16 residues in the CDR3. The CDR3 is CSALAAPGLTYSEQFL. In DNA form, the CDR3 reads TGCAGTGCTCTCGCGGCTCCGGGACTGACCTACAGTGAGCAGTTCCTC.

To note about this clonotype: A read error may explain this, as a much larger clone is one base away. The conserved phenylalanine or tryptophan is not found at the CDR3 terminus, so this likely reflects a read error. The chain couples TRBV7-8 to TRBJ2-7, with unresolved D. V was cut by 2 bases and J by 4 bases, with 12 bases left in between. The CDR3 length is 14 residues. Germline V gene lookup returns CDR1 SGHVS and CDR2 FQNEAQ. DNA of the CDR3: TGTGCCAGCAGCTTAAGTGTCCAACGTTACGAGCAGTACCTC. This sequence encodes CASSLSVQRYEQYL.

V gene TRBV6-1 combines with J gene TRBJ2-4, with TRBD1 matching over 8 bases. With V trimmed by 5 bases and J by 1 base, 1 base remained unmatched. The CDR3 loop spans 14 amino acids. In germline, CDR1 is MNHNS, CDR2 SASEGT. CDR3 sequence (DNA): TGTGCCAGCAGTACAGGGGGGGCCAAAAACATTCAGTACTTC. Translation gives CASSTGGAKNIQYF.

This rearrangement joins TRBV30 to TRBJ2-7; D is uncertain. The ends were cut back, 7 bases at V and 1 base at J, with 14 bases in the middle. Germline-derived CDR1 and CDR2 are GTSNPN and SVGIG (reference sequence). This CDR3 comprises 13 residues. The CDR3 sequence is CAFSNVLSYEQYF. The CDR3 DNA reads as TGTGCCTTCAGCAACGTACTGTCCTACGAGCAGTACTTC.

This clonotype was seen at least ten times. CDR3 in amino acids: CASSGAGSSYNEQFF. Here the CDR3 DNA reads TGTGCCAGCAGTGGAGCGGGAAGCTCCTACAATGAGCAGTTCTTC. This chain connects TRBV6-1 to TRBJ2-1; 7 nucleotides agree with TRBD2. The CDR3 covers 15 residues. V shed 4 bases and J 0 bases; nucleotides not matched to a gene: 3. The V gene's germline CDR1 is MNHNS and CDR2 SASEGT.

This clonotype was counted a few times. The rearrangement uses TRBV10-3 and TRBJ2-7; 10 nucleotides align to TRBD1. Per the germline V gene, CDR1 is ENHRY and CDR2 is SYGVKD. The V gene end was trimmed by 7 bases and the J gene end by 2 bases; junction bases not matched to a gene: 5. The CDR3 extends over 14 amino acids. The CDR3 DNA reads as TGTGCCATCAACCCGGGACAGGGGACCTACGAGCAGTACTTC. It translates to CAINPGQGTYEQYF.

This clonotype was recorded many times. The CDR3, as DNA: TGTGCCAGTAGTACCATGGACAGCCCGAGGTGGTTCTTC. Amino acids: CASSTMDSPRWFF. The rearrangement uses TRBV19 and TRBJ2-1; tentative D call: TRBD1 (6 bases). The CDR3 is 13 amino acids. In germline, CDR1 is LNHDA, CDR2 SQIVND (reference sequence). V shed 4 bases and J shed 15 bases, with 19 bases lying between them.

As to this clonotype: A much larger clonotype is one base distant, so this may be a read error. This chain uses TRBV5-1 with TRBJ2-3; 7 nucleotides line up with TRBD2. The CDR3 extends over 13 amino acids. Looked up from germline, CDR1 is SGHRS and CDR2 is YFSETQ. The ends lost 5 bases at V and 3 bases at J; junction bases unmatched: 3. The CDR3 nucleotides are TGCGCCAGCAGGGCGGGGGAGACAGATACGCAGTATTTT. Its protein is CASRAGETDTQYF.

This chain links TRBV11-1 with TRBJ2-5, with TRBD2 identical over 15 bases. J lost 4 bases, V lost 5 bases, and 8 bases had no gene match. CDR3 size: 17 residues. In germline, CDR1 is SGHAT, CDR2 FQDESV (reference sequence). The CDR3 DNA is TGTGCCAGCAGCCCAGGGACTAGCGGGGGGTGGGTAGAGACCCAGTACTTC. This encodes CASSPGTSGGWVETQYF.

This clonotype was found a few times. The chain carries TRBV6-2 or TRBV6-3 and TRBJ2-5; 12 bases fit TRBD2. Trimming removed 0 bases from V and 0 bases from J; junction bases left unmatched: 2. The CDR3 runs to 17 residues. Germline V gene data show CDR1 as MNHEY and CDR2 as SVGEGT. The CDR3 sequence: CASSYSTSGGNQETQYF. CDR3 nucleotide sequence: TGTGCCAGCAGTTACTCGACTAGCGGGGGCAACCAAGAGACCCAGTACTTC.

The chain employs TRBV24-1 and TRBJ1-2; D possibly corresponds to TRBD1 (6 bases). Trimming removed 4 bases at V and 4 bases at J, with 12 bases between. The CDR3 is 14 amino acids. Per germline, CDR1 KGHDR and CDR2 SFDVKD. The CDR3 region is CATSDGQTSYGYTF. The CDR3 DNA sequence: TGTGCCACCAGTGACGGACAGACGTCCTATGGCTACACCTTC.

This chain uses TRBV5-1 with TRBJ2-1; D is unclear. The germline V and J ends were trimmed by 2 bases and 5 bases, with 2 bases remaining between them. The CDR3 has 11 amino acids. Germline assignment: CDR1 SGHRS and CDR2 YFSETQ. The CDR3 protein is CASSFDNEQFF. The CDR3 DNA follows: TGCGCCAGCAGCTTTGACAATGAGCAGTTCTTC.

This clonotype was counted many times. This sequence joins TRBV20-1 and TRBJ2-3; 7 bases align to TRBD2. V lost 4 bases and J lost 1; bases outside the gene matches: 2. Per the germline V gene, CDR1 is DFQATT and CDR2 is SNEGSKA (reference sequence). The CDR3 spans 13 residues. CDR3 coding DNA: TGCAGTGCTACCCGGGGGGGCACAGATACGCAGTATTTT. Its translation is CSATRGGTDTQYF.

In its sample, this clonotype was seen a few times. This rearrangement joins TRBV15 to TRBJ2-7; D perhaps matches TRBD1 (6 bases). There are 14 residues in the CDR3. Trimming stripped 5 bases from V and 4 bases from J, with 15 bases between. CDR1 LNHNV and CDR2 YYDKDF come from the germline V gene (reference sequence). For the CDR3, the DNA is TGTGCCACCAGCCATACTCAGGACAGATACGAGCAGTACTTC. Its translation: CATSHTQDRYEQYF. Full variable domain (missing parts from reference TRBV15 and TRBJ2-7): DAMVIQNPRYQVTQFGKPVTLSCSQTLNHNVMYWYQQKSSQAPKLLFHYYDKDFNNEADTPDNFQSRRPNTSFCFLDIRSPGLGDTAMYLCATSHTQDRYEQYFGPGTRLTVT.

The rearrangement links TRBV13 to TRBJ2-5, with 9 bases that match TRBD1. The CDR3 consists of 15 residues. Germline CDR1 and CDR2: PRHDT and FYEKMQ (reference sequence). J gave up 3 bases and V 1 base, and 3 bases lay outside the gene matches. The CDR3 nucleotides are TGTGCCAGCAGCTTAGTGGGACAGGGAAAAGAGACCCAGTACTTC. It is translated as CASSLVGQGKETQYF.

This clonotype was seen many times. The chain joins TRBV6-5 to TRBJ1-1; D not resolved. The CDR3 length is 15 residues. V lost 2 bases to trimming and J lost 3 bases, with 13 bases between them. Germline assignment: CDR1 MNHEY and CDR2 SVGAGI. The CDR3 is CASSYVRRWDTEAFF. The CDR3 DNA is TGTGCCAGCAGTTACGTCAGGCGGTGGGACACTGAAGCTTTCTTT.

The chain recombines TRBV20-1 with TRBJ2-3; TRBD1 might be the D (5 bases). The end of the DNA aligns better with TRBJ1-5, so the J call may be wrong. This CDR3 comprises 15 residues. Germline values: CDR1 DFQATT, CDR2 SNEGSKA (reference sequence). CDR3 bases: TGCAGTGCTAGAGATCAGCGGGGGAATACAGATACGCAGCATTTT. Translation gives CSARDQRGNTDTQHF.

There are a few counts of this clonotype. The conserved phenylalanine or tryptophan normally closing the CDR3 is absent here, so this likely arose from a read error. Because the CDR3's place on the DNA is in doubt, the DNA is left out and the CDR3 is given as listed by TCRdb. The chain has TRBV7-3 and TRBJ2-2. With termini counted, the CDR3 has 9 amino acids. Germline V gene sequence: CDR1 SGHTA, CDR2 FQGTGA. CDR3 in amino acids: CASRLPEAT.